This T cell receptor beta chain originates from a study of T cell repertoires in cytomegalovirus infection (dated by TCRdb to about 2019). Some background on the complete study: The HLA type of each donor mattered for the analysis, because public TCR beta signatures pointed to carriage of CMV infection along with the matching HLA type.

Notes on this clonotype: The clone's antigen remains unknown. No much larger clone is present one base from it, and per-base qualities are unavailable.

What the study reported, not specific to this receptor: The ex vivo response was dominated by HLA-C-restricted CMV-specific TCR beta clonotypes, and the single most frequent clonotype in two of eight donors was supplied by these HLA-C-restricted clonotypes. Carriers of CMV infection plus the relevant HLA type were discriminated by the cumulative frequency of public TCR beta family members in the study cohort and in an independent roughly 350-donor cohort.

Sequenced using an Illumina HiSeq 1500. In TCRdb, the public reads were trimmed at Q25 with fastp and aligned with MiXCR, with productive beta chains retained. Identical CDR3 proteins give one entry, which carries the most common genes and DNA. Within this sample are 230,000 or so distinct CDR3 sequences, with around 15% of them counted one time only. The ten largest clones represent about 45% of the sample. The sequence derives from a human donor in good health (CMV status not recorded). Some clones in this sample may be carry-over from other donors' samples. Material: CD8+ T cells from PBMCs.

CDR3 loop: CASRPDTSYGYTF. The sequenced DNA: TGCGCCAGCAGACCGGACACGTCCTATGGCTACACCTTC. Here the chain combines TRBV5-1 and TRBJ1-2; the D gene is perhaps TRBD1, on 5 matching bases. Per the germline V gene, SGHRS is the CDR1 and YFSETQ is the CDR2. V and J are truncated by 5 bases and 4 bases respectively, leaving an intervening sequence of 12 bases. The CDR3 measures 13 amino acids from cysteine to phenylalanine. The kept DNA is CDR3 alone, 39 bases in frame from the first base.